The 25 T cell receptor beta chains given below trace back to one sample, sequenced in a study of cytomegalovirus exposure and HLA in healthy donors. TCRdb keeps only in-frame clones here, not all; method: immunoSEQ multiplex PCR. The sample records roughly 240,000 clones, 85% to 90% being singletons. Sequenced input: PBMCs. These receptors were collected from a young man in good health and CMV-seronegative.

This sequence joins TRBV29-1 and TRBJ2-7, with a weak D call TRBD2 (5 bases). This CDR3 contains 14 residues. The germline V gene encodes CDR1 SQVTM and CDR2 ANQGSEA. V was shortened by 7 bases and J by 3 bases, with 19 bases between the two germline ends. Here the CDR3 DNA reads TGCAGCGCCGTCAGGACTGGGTTTGACTACGAGCAGTACTTC. Protein: CSAVRTGFDYEQYF.

V and J are TRBV9 and TRBJ2-3, with a weak D call TRBD2 (5 bases). V was shortened by 7 bases and J by 0 bases, with 12 bases between the two germline ends. Per germline, CDR1 SGDLS and CDR2 YYNGEE. The CDR3 totals 14 residues. The CDR3 bases are TGTGCCAGCGGCGGAGGTACTAGCACAGATACGCAGTATTTT. Translated, it gives CASGGGTSTDTQYF.

The CDR3 reads CASSLGQGAYEQYF. The CDR3, as DNA: TGTGCCAGCAGCCTGGGACAGGGGGCCTACGAGCAGTACTTC. The chain couples TRBV5-4 to TRBJ2-7; 11 bases line up with TRBD1. CDR1 and CDR2 from the germline V gene are SGHNT and YYREEE (reference sequence). The CDR3 is made up of 14 amino acids. V shed 4 bases, J shed 2 bases, and the junction held 2 bases outside the gene matches.

V gene TRBV5-6 combines with J gene TRBJ2-7; TRBD2 aligns across 7 bases. The CDR3 contains 12 residues. The trim removed 2 bases at V and 6 bases at J, leaving 2 bases unmatched. Germline V CDR1 and CDR2: SGHDT, YYEEEE. The CDR3 DNA follows: TGTGCCAGCAGCTTTTCGGGGGGCGAGCAGTACTTC. It specifies CASSFSGGEQYF.

The genes are TRBV6-5 and TRBJ2-1, with TRBD2 identical over 8 bases. Germline assignment: CDR1 MNHEY and CDR2 SVGAGI. V was pared by 6 bases and J by 8 bases, with 6 bases of the junction left unmatched. This CDR3 is built from 13 residues. The CDR3 spells CASSEREIYEQFF. The CDR3 region has the DNA TGTGCCAGCAGCGAGCGGGAGATCTATGAGCAGTTCTTC.

The genes are TRBV5-4 and TRBJ2-7, with 8 positions matching TRBD2. V shed 2 bases and J 4 bases; nucleotides not matched to a gene: 5. CDR1 is SGHNT, CDR2 YYREEE, per germline (reference sequence). The CDR3 spans 14 residues. The CDR3 region is CASSLGAGAYEQYF. CDR3 coding DNA: TGTGCCAGCAGCTTAGGAGCGGGAGCGTACGAGCAGTACTTC.

The gene calls are TRBV7-9 and TRBJ2-4; weak D call: TRBD1 (6 bases). Trimming took off 5 bases at V and 5 bases at J, with 7 bases between the two ends. This CDR3 is built from 12 residues. Germline values: CDR1 SEHNR, CDR2 FQNEAQ (reference sequence). The CDR3 nucleotides read TGTGCCAGCAGCCACAGGGAAAACATTCAGTACTTC. Translation: CASSHRENIQYF.

The chain recombines TRBV25-1 with TRBJ2-1; TRBD2 agrees at 9 bases. The junction had 9 bases not matched to a gene; V was cut back by 2 bases and J by 7 bases. The CDR3 has 16 residues. Germline-derived CDR1 and CDR2 are MGHDK and SYGVNS. For the CDR3, the DNA is TGTGCCAGCAGTGAACGACTAGCGGATAGGAGGAATGAGCAGTTCTTC. Residues: CASSERLADRRNEQFF.

This clone was counted between two and nine times. The rearrangement uses TRBV11-2 and TRBJ1-2; D possibly corresponds to TRBD1 (6 bases). The CDR3 spans 15 residues. V was shortened by 5 bases and J by 0 bases, with 13 bases between the two germline ends. Germline loops: CDR1 SGHAT, CDR2 FQNNGV. The CDR3 here is CASSPTWDTNYGYTF. The CDR3 nucleotides are TGTGCCAGCAGCCCGACCTGGGACACTAACTATGGCTACACCTTC.

The DNA of the CDR3 is TGTGCCAGCAGTTATAATCAGGCCCACTATGGCTACACCTTC. This codes for CASSYNQAHYGYTF. The chain combines TRBV6-5 with TRBJ1-2; D is unresolved. Germline lookup yields CDR1 MNHEY and CDR2 SVGAGI. V was pared by 3 bases and J by 3 bases, with 11 bases between. This CDR3 contains 14 residues.

V is TRBV4-3 and J is TRBJ2-7, with D perhaps TRBD2 (5 bases). Per germline, CDR1 LGHNA and CDR2 YSLEER. Trimming took off 0 bases at V and 5 bases at J, with 11 bases between the two ends. The CDR3 is made up of 14 amino acids. The CDR3 bases are TGCGCCAGCAGCCAAGATCCCGGGGATCACGAGCAGTACTTC. This codes for CASSQDPGDHEQYF.

The chain's CDR3 is CASRRTGRIAEAFF. The CDR3 region has the DNA TGTGCCAGTAGGCGGACAGGGAGGATAGCTGAAGCTTTCTTT. The V gene is TRBV19, the J gene TRBJ1-1; TRBD1 agrees at 8 bases. The germline gives CDR1 LNHDA, CDR2 SQIVND (reference sequence). The CDR3 extends over 14 amino acids. The V gene end was trimmed by 6 bases and the J gene end by 6 bases; junction bases not matched to a gene: 9.

The V call is TRBV4-1, the J call TRBJ2-1; D not resolved. V lost 0 bases and J lost 2, with 8 bases in between. The CDR3 is 15 residues long. Germline V gene lookup returns CDR1 MGHRA and CDR2 YSYEKL. The CDR3 loop is CASSQEQRTYNEQFF. The CDR3 DNA sequence: TGCGCCAGCAGCCAAGAGCAGAGGACCTACAATGAGCAGTTCTTC.

The CDR3 is CASSPSLSGYPLHF. CDR3 nucleotides: TGTGCCAGCAGTCCCTCTTTGTCGGGGTATCCCCTCCACTTT. This chain links TRBV27 with TRBJ1-6; D uncertain. Trimming took off 5 bases at V and 13 bases at J, with 18 bases between the two ends. Germline CDR1 and CDR2: MNHEY and SMNVEV (reference sequence). This CDR3 has 14 amino acids.

This chain's CDR3 is CASSFDPGLPRYGYTF. CDR3 DNA: TGTGCCAGCAGTTTCGATCCGGGACTCCCGCGGTATGGCTACACCTTC. The V call is TRBV28, the J call TRBJ1-2; tentatively, D is TRBD1 (5 bases). Per germline, CDR1 MDHEN and CDR2 SYDVKM. This CDR3 is 16 amino acids long. V was pared by 3 bases and J by 5 bases, with 19 bases between.

The chain couples TRBV19 to TRBJ2-1; 8 bases agree with TRBD1. V shed 1 base and J 1 base; nucleotides not matched to a gene: 3. Germline assignment: CDR1 LNHDA and CDR2 SQIVND (reference sequence). CDR3 size: 16 residues. This CDR3 is CASSIGRGQSYNEQFF. The CDR3 DNA is TGTGCCAGTAGTATAGGCAGGGGGCAATCCTACAATGAGCAGTTCTTC.

The chain couples TRBV28 to TRBJ2-2; TRBD1 matches at 10 bases. CDR1 and CDR2 (germline): MDHEN, SYDVKM. Losses at the gene ends were 5 bases for V and 3 bases for J; bases not matched to a gene: 9. CDR3 length: 17 amino acids. CDR3 sequence reads: CASSALTGTGDTGELFF. The CDR3 bases are TGTGCCAGCAGTGCCTTAACCGGGACAGGGGACACCGGGGAGCTGTTTTTT.

This chain connects TRBV7-2 to TRBJ1-6, with D possibly being TRBD1 (5 bases). V was shortened by 2 bases and J by 6 bases, with 5 bases between the two germline ends. The germline V gene has CDR1 SGHTA and CDR2 FQGNSA. This CDR3 spans 13 amino acids. This CDR3 is CASSLQGNSPLHF. The CDR3, as DNA: TGTGCCAGCAGCTTACAGGGTAATTCACCCCTCCACTTT.

This clone has more than one count but fewer than ten. The chain is built from TRBV2 and TRBJ1-1; perhaps TRBD1 as D (5 bases). Germline V gene sequence: CDR1 SNHLY, CDR2 FYNNEI. Trimming removed 8 bases at V and 1 base at J, with 11 bases between. The CDR3 is 13 residues long. CDR3 nucleotides: TGTGCCAGCGGGGCACAAAAGAACACTGAAGCTTTCTTT. Translated: CASGAQKNTEAFF.

The J gene is TRBJ2-7, the V gene TRBV5-1, with a weak D call TRBD2 (5 bases). Germline V CDR1 and CDR2: SGHRS, YFSETQ. This CDR3 region has 14 residues. V was trimmed by 4 bases and J by 3 bases, leaving 14 bases between them. CDR3 in DNA: TGCGCCAGCAGCGTCCGGGATGCCATCTACGAGCAGTACTTC. This gives the protein CASSVRDAIYEQYF.

This chain joins TRBV19 and TRBJ1-1; D might be TRBD1 (6 bases). This CDR3 region has 16 residues. Trimming stripped 7 bases from V and 2 bases from J, with 20 bases between. Per germline, CDR1 LNHDA and CDR2 SQIVND (reference sequence). CDR3 protein: CASKVGRRTANTEAFF. As DNA, the CDR3 is TGTGCCAGTAAGGTCGGTCGGAGGACAGCTAACACTGAAGCTTTCTTT.

The V call is TRBV7-6, the J call TRBJ2-3; TRBD2 is a possible D gene (6 bases). V was clipped by 5 bases and J by 0 bases, with 12 bases between them. The CDR3 totals 15 residues. Germline V gene sequence: CDR1 SGHVS, CDR2 FNYEAQ. The CDR3 DNA reads TGTGCCAGCAGCCAGGGACTCTCTAGCACAGATACGCAGTATTTT. It encodes CASSQGLSSTDTQYF. Full variable domain (missing parts from reference TRBV7-6 and TRBJ2-3): GAGVSQSPRYKVTKRGQDVALRCDPISGHVSLYWYRQALGQGPEFLTYFNYEAQQDKSGLPNDRFSAERPEGSISTLTIQRTEQRDSAMYRCASSQGLSSTDTQYFGPGTRLTVL.

This rearrangement joins TRBV6-5 to TRBJ1-1, with 8 bases aligning to TRBD1. Germline V gene lookup returns CDR1 MNHEY and CDR2 SVGAGI. V trimming: 5 bases; J trimming: 4 bases; junction bases outside the gene matches: 6. The CDR3 is 14 amino acids. CDR3 residues: CASSPRTGSTEAFF. CDR3 in DNA: TGTGCCAGCAGTCCCCGGACAGGGAGCACTGAAGCTTTCTTT.

This chain's CDR3 is CASKLRGVEKLFF. DNA for the CDR3: TGTGCCAGTAAGCTAAGGGGCGTTGAAAAACTGTTTTTT. V and J are TRBV19 and TRBJ1-4, with D maybe TRBD1 (5 bases). Trimming took off 7 bases at V and 7 bases at J, with 13 bases between the two ends. From germline, CDR1 is LNHDA and CDR2 SQIVND (reference sequence). The CDR3 is 13 amino acids. The full variable domain, in which reference TRBV19 and TRBJ1-4 provide the parts outside the CDR3, is DGGITQSPKYLFRKEGQNVTLSCEQNLNHDAMYWYRQDPGQGLRLIYYSQIVNDFQKGDIAEGYSVSREKKESFPLTVTSAQKNPTAFYLCASKLRGVEKLFFGSGTQLSVL.

DNA of the CDR3: TGTGCCAGCAGTTACTCGATCGGGTCACCCTACGAGCAGTACTTC. It is translated as CASSYSIGSPYEQYF. The rearrangement joins TRBV6-5 to TRBJ2-7; D unresolved. The CDR3 consists of 15 residues. From germline, CDR1 is MNHEY and CDR2 SVGAGI. Trimming stripped 0 bases from V and 2 bases from J, with 11 bases between.